These 12 T cell receptor beta chains were all obtained from the same sample, sequenced in a study of regulatory T cells in long-lasting Graves disease. The TCR beta library used iRepertoire HTBI primers with Arm-PCR amplification of CDR3. Each CDR3 protein gets one entry after TCRdb re-called the multiplex PCR reads with MiXCR. This sample has approximately 350,000 distinct CDR3 sequences; about 23% occur once, and the top ten carry around 30%. The time point is: persistent/refractory GD, antithyroid drugs over 5 years with positive TRAb. RNA isolated from PBMCs was used to make the TCR library. Sequences were derived from peripheral blood mononuclear cells (PBMCs), sampled when the disease was refractory, from a patient treated with antithyroid drugs. These receptor sequences come from a woman aged 40 to 50 with Graves disease.

At least ten counts were recorded for this clonotype. The chain has TRBV28 and TRBJ1-6; TRBD1 might be the D (5 bases). This CDR3 has 14 amino acids. Germline V gives CDR1 MDHEN, CDR2 SYDVKM. Between the trimmed V and J ends, which lost 7 bases and 9 bases, there was a span of 16 bases. CDR3 nucleotides: TGTGCCAGCAACCCGCCAGGGCAGCGTTCACCCCTCCACTTT. This sequence encodes CASNPPGQRSPLHF.

The chain carries TRBV7-9 and TRBJ1-1; TRBD1 matches 8 bases. This CDR3 contains 15 residues. V shed 2 bases and J 1 base; nucleotides not matched to a gene: 3. Germline V gene data show CDR1 as SEHNR and CDR2 as FQNEAQ (reference sequence). CDR3 amino acids: CASSLNRGKNTEAFF. CDR3 sequence (DNA): TGTGCCAGCAGCTTAAACAGGGGGAAGAACACTGAAGCTTTCTTT. Full variable domain (rest looked up from reference TRBV7-9 and TRBJ1-1): DTGVSQNPRHKITKRGQNVTFRCDPISEHNRLYWYRQTLGQGPEFLTYFQNEAQLEKSRLLSDRFSAERPKGSFSTLEIQRTEQGDSAMYLCASSLNRGKNTEAFFGQGTRLTVV.

This clonotype was observed at least ten times. This chain uses TRBV6-1 with TRBJ2-7; 12 bases map to TRBD2. Germline CDR1 MNHNS, CDR2 SASEGT. This CDR3 has 14 residues. V lost 5 bases and J lost 6; bases outside the gene matches: 5. Here the CDR3 reads CASSLTSGSGEQYF. CDR3 in DNA: TGTGCCAGCAGTCTGACTAGCGGGAGTGGCGAGCAGTACTTC.

This rearrangement joins TRBV7-2 to TRBJ1-1; maybe TRBD1 (6 bases). Germline V gene sequence: CDR1 SGHTA, CDR2 FQGNSA. This CDR3 has 15 amino acids. The V gene lost 5 bases and the J gene lost 3 bases, with 16 bases spanning the gap. CDR3 in amino acids: CASSLGQILYTEAFF. CDR3 DNA sequence: TGTGCCAGCAGCCTTGGACAGATACTTTACACTGAAGCTTTCTTT.

Worth noting for this clonotype: A much more abundant neighbour one base away suggests this may be a read error. It is likely a read error, because the conserved phenylalanine at the end of the CDR3 is missing. The rearrangement uses TRBV6-2 or TRBV6-3 and TRBJ2-2; TRBD1 agrees at 7 bases. CDR3 length: 14 residues. The trim removed 7 bases at V and 4 bases at J, leaving 6 bases unmatched. CDR1 is MNHEY, CDR2 SVGEGT, per germline. This chain's CDR3 is CASIKGQLTGELFS. For the CDR3, the DNA is TGTGCCAGCATTAAGGGACAGCTCACCGGGGAGCTGTTTTCT.

The sample holds one count of this clonotype. The chain carries TRBV7-2 and TRBJ2-3, with D uncertain. The germline gives CDR1 SGHTA, CDR2 FQGNSA. This CDR3 has 16 amino acids. V was pared by 0 bases and J by 0 bases, with 10 bases between. CDR3 DNA sequence: TGTGCCAGCAGCTTAGCTGTTTTGGCTAGCACAGATACGCAGTATTTT. This encodes CASSLAVLASTDTQYF.

The rearrangement links TRBV20-1 to TRBJ2-7; the D is unclear. There are 11 residues in the CDR3. Between the trimmed V and J ends, which lost 5 bases and 7 bases, there was a span of 12 bases. Per the germline V gene, CDR1 is DFQATT and CDR2 is SNEGSKA (reference sequence). The CDR3 region has the DNA TGCAGTGCTCCCCGGATAAGGGAGCAGTACTTC. As protein: CSAPRIREQYF.

There are a few counts of this clonotype. This chain connects TRBV6-2 or TRBV6-3 to TRBJ1-1; TRBD1 matches 8 bases. Germline trimming cut 4 bases from V and 1 base from J; bases unmatched to any gene: 5. This CDR3 spans 15 amino acids. CDR1 is MNHEY and CDR2 is SVGEGT in the germline V gene. The CDR3 is CASSSITGGNTEAFF. The DNA of the CDR3 is TGTGCCAGCAGTTCTATTACAGGGGGGAACACTGAAGCTTTCTTT.

This clonotype has a handful of counts. This could be a read error, since a much larger clone is one nucleotide away. The rearrangement links TRBV6-9 to TRBJ2-7, with a tentative D call TRBD1 (5 bases). V lost 3 bases, J lost 0 bases, and 6 bases lay in between. This CDR3 spans 13 amino acids. From germline, CDR1 is MNHGY and CDR2 SVAAGI. CDR3 sequence (DNA): TGTGCCAGCAGTTACCAGGGCTCCTACGAGCAGTACTTC. Its translation is CASSYQGSYEQYF.

The chain recombines TRBV20-1 with TRBJ1-1; D is perhaps TRBD1 (6 bases). Trimming left V 6 bases short and J 2 bases short, with 10 bases between. This CDR3 region has 12 residues. Germline V gene data show CDR1 as DFQATT and CDR2 as SNEGSKA (reference sequence). CDR3 nucleotides: TGCAGTGCCCAGGGGTACAACACTGAAGCTTTCTTT. Amino acid sequence: CSAQGYNTEAFF.

Note on this clonotype: One end of the junction does not line up with germline, which may come from a read error. The chain recombines TRBV5-1 with TRBJ2-7; 11 bases are a match to TRBD1. Germline V CDR1 and CDR2: SGHRS, YFSETQ. The CDR3 covers 15 residues. The CDR3, as DNA: TGCGCCAGCAGCTTGGGGACAGGGGGCTCCGACGAGCAGTACTTC. This translates into CASSLGTGGSDEQYF.

This clonotype was observed at least ten times. The gene calls are TRBV6-2 or TRBV6-3 and TRBJ2-2, with a possible D match to TRBD1 (6 bases). From germline, CDR1 is MNHEY and CDR2 SVGEGT. V was pared by 0 bases and J by 0 bases, with 11 bases between. This CDR3 has 17 residues. The CDR3 DNA reads as TGTGCCAGCAGTTACTCTGACAGGTTCTCGAACACCGGGGAGCTGTTTTTT. The encoded protein is CASSYSDRFSNTGELFF.